This is a list of T cell receptor beta chains from one sample in a study of identifying expanded T cells in peripheral blood. Here immunoSEQ multiplex PCR was the method, and the copy in TCRdb shows in-frame clones only, minus some. The repertoire includes 90,000 to 110,000 clones, about nine tenths of them detected once, and around 8.3% sits in the top ten. Sequenced: blood. The source of these receptors is a person aged 18-69 years in good health. CDR3s include the opening cysteine and the closing phenylalanine or tryptophan. Fields, in order: J gene, D gene, clone size, V gene, CDR3 protein, CDR3 DNA. D genes are given only for firm matches. Rows give clone size only sometimes, using once, few, many, or a class for an expanded clone.

J gene: TRBJ1-1; D gene: NA; clone size: few; V gene: TRBV7-9; CDR3 protein: CASSSTVGAFF; CDR3 DNA: TGTGCCAGCAGTTCCACAGTTGGGGCTTTCTTT
J gene: TRBJ2-1; D gene: TRBD1; clone size: NA; V gene: TRBV19; CDR3 protein: CASSLRWGDRARSSYNEQFF; CDR3 DNA: TGTGCCAGTAGTCTCAGATGGGGGGACAGGGCCAGGAGCTCCTACAATGAGCAGTTCTTC
J gene: TRBJ2-7; D gene: TRBD2; clone size: NA; V gene: TRBV19; CDR3 protein: CASSMGQVAGVYEQYF; CDR3 DNA: TGTGCCAGTAGTATGGGTCAGGTAGCGGGAGTCTACGAGCAGTACTTC
J gene: TRBJ2-3; D gene: NA; clone size: NA; V gene: TRBV10-3; CDR3 protein: CAISGTGSPGDTQYF; CDR3 DNA: TGTGCCATCAGTGGAACGGGATCCCCTGGAGATACGCAGTATTTT
J gene: TRBJ1-3; D gene: NA; clone size: NA; V gene: TRBV2; CDR3 protein: CASTIQRTSPQNTIYF; CDR3 DNA: TGTGCCAGCACCATACAGCGGACTTCCCCCCAAAACACCATATATTTT
J gene: TRBJ2-3; D gene: TRBD2; clone size: NA; V gene: TRBV5-1; CDR3 protein: CASRVGLSDTQYF; CDR3 DNA: TGCGCCAGTCGAGTGGGACTATCAGATACGCAGTATTTT
J gene: TRBJ2-1; D gene: TRBD2; clone size: NA; V gene: TRBV27; CDR3 protein: CASSRKASGRGSEQFF; CDR3 DNA: TGTGCCAGCAGTAGAAAGGCTAGCGGGAGGGGTTCGGAGCAGTTCTTC
J gene: TRBJ2-1; D gene: NA; clone size: NA; V gene: TRBV18; CDR3 protein: CASSPSRDNEQFF; CDR3 DNA: TGTGCCAGCTCACCGTCTCGAGACAATGAGCAGTTCTTC
J gene: TRBJ2-3; D gene: NA; clone size: NA; V gene: TRBV29-1; CDR3 protein: CSILAASATDTQYF; CDR3 DNA: TGCAGCATACTAGCAGCTTCGGCCACAGATACGCAGTATTTT
J gene: TRBJ1-6; D gene: NA; clone size: NA; V gene: TRBV11-2; CDR3 protein: CASSFPPGGSSPLHF; CDR3 DNA: TGTGCCAGCAGCTTTCCCCCCGGAGGGAGTTCACCCCTCCACTTT
J gene: TRBJ2-3; D gene: TRBD2; clone size: NA; V gene: TRBV28; CDR3 protein: CASSSTSGSFFTDTQYF; CDR3 DNA: TGTGCCAGCAGTTCAACTAGCGGGAGTTTTTTCACAGATACGCAGTATTTT
J gene: TRBJ2-1; D gene: NA; clone size: NA; V gene: TRBV4-1; CDR3 protein: CASSQERTPGNEQFF; CDR3 DNA: TGCGCCAGCAGCCAAGAAAGAACCCCGGGCAATGAGCAGTTCTTC
J gene: TRBJ2-1; D gene: TRBD2; clone size: NA; V gene: TRBV7-9; CDR3 protein: CASVASGGAYNEQFF; CDR3 DNA: TGTGCCAGCGTAGCTAGCGGGGGGGCCTACAATGAGCAGTTCTTC
J gene: TRBJ1-4; D gene: NA; clone size: NA; V gene: TRBV13; CDR3 protein: CASSQDGNMRELFF; CDR3 DNA: TGTGCCAGCAGCCAGGACGGCAACATGAGGGAACTGTTTTTT
J gene: TRBJ1-4; D gene: NA; clone size: once; V gene: TRBV7-8; CDR3 protein: CASSLQSINEKLFF; CDR3 DNA: TGTGCCAGCAGCCTTCAAAGTATCAATGAAAAACTGTTTTTT
J gene: TRBJ1-4; D gene: NA; clone size: NA; V gene: TRBV30; CDR3 protein: CAWSGKGIGNEKLFF; CDR3 DNA: TGTGCCTGGAGTGGTAAGGGGATAGGTAATGAAAAACTGTTTTTT
J gene: TRBJ2-1; D gene: TRBD2; clone size: once; V gene: TRBV19; CDR3 protein: CASSIEATSGASYNEQFF; CDR3 DNA: TGTGCCAGTAGTATAGAAGCGACTAGCGGGGCGTCCTACAATGAGCAGTTCTTC
J gene: TRBJ2-7; D gene: NA; clone size: NA; V gene: TRBV28; CDR3 protein: CASSLWGGRDRPYEQYF; CDR3 DNA: TGTGCCAGCAGTTTATGGGGCGGGAGGGACAGGCCCTACGAGCAGTACTTC
J gene: TRBJ2-1; D gene: NA; clone size: once; V gene: TRBV27; CDR3 protein: CASSQQGKYNEQFF; CDR3 DNA: TGTGCCAGCAGTCAGCAGGGGAAGTACAATGAGCAGTTCTTC
J gene: TRBJ2-1; D gene: TRBD2; clone size: NA; V gene: TRBV6-6; CDR3 protein: CASSRPTSGGEDEQFF; CDR3 DNA: TGTGCCAGCAGTCGTCCGACTAGCGGGGGGGAGGATGAGCAGTTCTTC
J gene: TRBJ1-2; D gene: TRBD1; clone size: NA; V gene: TRBV7-9; CDR3 protein: CASSPRDSYGYTF; CDR3 DNA: TGTGCCAGCAGCCCTAGGGACAGCTATGGCTACACCTTC
J gene: TRBJ1-1; D gene: NA; clone size: NA; V gene: TRBV15; CDR3 protein: CATSRDAQVEAFF; CDR3 DNA: TGTGCCACCAGCAGAGATGCCCAAGTTGAAGCTTTCTTT
J gene: TRBJ1-5; D gene: NA; clone size: NA; V gene: TRBV7-2; CDR3 protein: CASSLRVGNQPQHF; CDR3 DNA: TGTGCCAGCAGCTTGCGGGTGGGGAATCAGCCCCAGCATTTT
J gene: TRBJ2-7; D gene: NA; clone size: NA; V gene: TRBV25-1; CDR3 protein: CASNPAGSVDEQYF; CDR3 DNA: TGTGCCAGCAACCCTGCCGGGAGTGTCGACGAGCAGTACTTC
J gene: TRBJ1-4; D gene: TRBD1; clone size: NA; V gene: TRBV25-1; CDR3 protein: CASSEYIGTESNEKLFF; CDR3 DNA: TGTGCCAGCAGTGAATATATAGGGACAGAGTCTAATGAAAAACTGTTTTTT
J gene: TRBJ2-3; D gene: TRBD1; clone size: NA; V gene: TRBV29-1; CDR3 protein: CSVPGTGLADTQYF; CDR3 DNA: TGCAGCGTTCCCGGGACAGGCTTGGCAGATACGCAGTATTTT
J gene: TRBJ2-5; D gene: TRBD1; clone size: few; V gene: TRBV5-4; CDR3 protein: CASSFPGGQETQYF; CDR3 DNA: TGTGCCAGCAGCTTTCCAGGGGGTCAAGAGACCCAGTACTTC
J gene: TRBJ1-1; D gene: NA; clone size: NA; V gene: TRBV6-6; CDR3 protein: CASSYYQQGEAFF; CDR3 DNA: TGTGCCAGCAGTTACTATCAACAGGGTGAAGCTTTCTTT
J gene: TRBJ2-6; D gene: TRBD1; clone size: NA; V gene: TRBV10-3; CDR3 protein: CAISERAGTGALSSGANVLTF; CDR3 DNA: TGTGCCATCAGTGAGAGAGCCGGGACAGGAGCCCTTAGCTCTGGGGCCAACGTCCTGACTTTC
J gene: TRBJ2-3; D gene: NA; clone size: NA; V gene: TRBV29-1; CDR3 protein: CSVEAGAGDTQYF; CDR3 DNA: TGCAGCGTTGAAGCGGGAGCGGGAGATACGCAGTATTTT
J gene: TRBJ2-7; D gene: TRBD2; clone size: NA; V gene: TRBV7-2; CDR3 protein: CASSLGLAGDYEQYF; CDR3 DNA: TGTGCCAGCAGCTTAGGGCTAGCGGGAGACTACGAGCAGTACTTC